The clone carrying this T cell receptor (beta chain) has just a few counts. Its antigen is unknown. The data were taken from a study of CD8+CD57+ T cells in acquired aplastic anemia. For the study at large: DNA from sorted CD4+ and CD8+ cells averaged roughly 3.4 ug. The study's findings and limits: It was found that more than 25 CD8+ CDR3 sequences were shared between patients and controls.

The CDR3 runs to 16 residues. Germline values: CDR1 DFQATT, CDR2 SNEGSKA (reference sequence). The ends were cut back, 5 bases at V and 1 base at J, with 18 bases in the middle. Genomic DNA was employed as the template in profiling TCR beta VDJ and CDR3. TCRdb reprocessed the reads via MiXCR and lists one record per CDR3 protein. The table has under 250,000 distinct CDR3 sequences, 30% to 40% seen once; the top ten hold around 1.1%. The specimen was sorted CD4+, CD8+, or CD8+CD57+ T cells (not recorded which) from PBMCs. This receptor was obtained from a human donor in good health, serving as a control. J is TRBJ2-1 and V is TRBV20-1, with D perhaps TRBD2 (9 bases). DNA of the CDR3: TGCAGTGCTCTGGACAGGGCGGGAGGGTCCTACAATGAGCAGTTCTTC. It yields the protein CSALDRAGGSYNEQFF.